These T cell receptor beta chains were read from a single sample in a study of T cells in Graves' hyperthyroidism and ophthalmopathy. MiXCR, run by TCRdb on the multiplex PCR reads, gives a single entry per CDR3 protein. In the table there are some 490,000 distinct CDR3 sequences, less than 25% of which are singletons. The sequenced sample consisted of blood. These receptor sequences come from a woman aged 70-85 years with Graves' ophthalmopathy. CDR3s include the opening cysteine and the closing phenylalanine or tryptophan. Fields, in order: clone size, V gene, J gene, D gene, CDR3 length, CDR3 protein, CDR3 DNA. A D gene is named only where the DNA matches it firmly. Clone size appears in some rows only: once, few, many, or a class for an expanded clone.

abundance: few
v_gene: TRBV24-1
j_gene: TRBJ2-3
d_gene: -
len: 15
CDR3aa: CATSALSLGPDTQYF
CDR3nt: TGTGCCACCAGTGCCCTCTCGCTTGGTCCAGATACGCAGTATTTT

abundance: many
v_gene: TRBV2
j_gene: TRBJ2-1
d_gene: TRBD2
len: 14
CDR3aa: CASSRAGTYNEQFF
CDR3nt: TGTGCCAGCAGTCGAGCGGGGACCTACAATGAGCAGTTCTTC

abundance: -
v_gene: TRBV6-2/TRBV6-3
j_gene: TRBJ1-1
d_gene: TRBD1
len: 14
CDR3aa: CASRLRDRATEAFF
CDR3nt: TGTGCCAGCAGACTCCGGGACAGGGCCACTGAAGCTTTCTTT

abundance: once
v_gene: TRBV5-1
j_gene: TRBJ1-6
d_gene: -
len: 16
CDR3aa: CASSFGGRDDNSPLHF
CDR3nt: TGCGCCAGCAGCTTTGGAGGGCGAGACGATAATTCACCCCTCCATTTT

abundance: few
v_gene: TRBV10-3
j_gene: TRBJ2-5
d_gene: -
len: 13
CDR3aa: CAISESPGETQYF
CDR3nt: TGTGCCATCAGTGAGTCTCCGGGAGAGACCCAGTACTTC

abundance: many
v_gene: TRBV15
j_gene: TRBJ2-7
d_gene: -
len: 15
CDR3aa: CATSRDLWGRSEQYF
CDR3nt: TGTGCCACCAGCAGAGATTTGTGGGGGCGAAGCGAGCAGTACTTC

abundance: few
v_gene: TRBV5-1
j_gene: TRBJ2-1
d_gene: -
len: 16
CDR3aa: CASSLYPDSSYNEQFF
CDR3nt: TGCGCCAGCAGCTTGTATCCGGACAGCTCCTACAATGAGCAGTTCTTC

abundance: -
v_gene: TRBV19
j_gene: TRBJ2-3
d_gene: TRBD1
len: 16
CDR3aa: CASRETGGQGTDTQYF
CDR3nt: TGTGCCAGTAGAGAAACAGGGGGCCAGGGCACAGATACGCAGTATTTT

abundance: few
v_gene: TRBV10-3
j_gene: TRBJ2-3
d_gene: -
len: 16
CDR3aa: CAIRLRRGEHTDTQYF
CDR3nt: TGTGCCATCAGACTACGCAGGGGGGAGCACACAGATACGCAGTATTTT

abundance: -
v_gene: TRBV10-2
j_gene: TRBJ1-2
d_gene: -
len: 16
CDR3aa: CASSERGAPALRGYTF
CDR3nt: TGCGCCAGCAGTGAAAGGGGGGCACCTGCTCTTCGTGGCTACACCTTC

abundance: -
v_gene: TRBV20-1
j_gene: TRBJ2-1
d_gene: -
len: 14
CDR3aa: CSAIRFGPYNEQFF
CDR3nt: TGCAGTGCCATACGATTTGGACCCTACAATGAGCAGTTCTTC

abundance: few
v_gene: TRBV6-1
j_gene: TRBJ1-5
d_gene: -
len: 14
CDR3aa: CASSSLMSNQPQHF
CDR3nt: TGTGCCAGCAGTTCCCTCATGAGCAATCAGCCCCAGCATTTT

abundance: -
v_gene: TRBV5-1
j_gene: TRBJ2-5
d_gene: -
len: 14
CDR3aa: CASSLYRDQKTQYF
CDR3nt: TGCGCCAGCAGCTTGTACCGGGATCAAAAGACCCAGTACTTC

abundance: -
v_gene: TRBV20-1
j_gene: TRBJ1-5
d_gene: -
len: 14
CDR3aa: CSAMSGGSNQPQHF
CDR3nt: TGCAGTGCTATGTCGGGTGGAAGCAATCAGCCCCAGCATTTT

abundance: -
v_gene: TRBV9
j_gene: TRBJ2-3
d_gene: -
len: 16
CDR3aa: CASSFNRLTDTDTQYF
CDR3nt: TGTGCCAGCAGCTTCAACCGTCTGACAGACACAGATACGCAGTATTTT

abundance: many
v_gene: TRBV7-2
j_gene: TRBJ1-1
d_gene: -
len: 14
CDR3aa: CASNRQTSSSEAFF
CDR3nt: TGTGCCAGCAATCGACAGACATCCTCATCCGAAGCTTTCTTT

abundance: -
v_gene: TRBV28
j_gene: TRBJ2-7
d_gene: -
len: 12
CDR3aa: CATRASFYEQYF
CDR3nt: TGTGCCACCCGGGCCTCGTTCTACGAGCAGTACTTC

abundance: -
v_gene: TRBV30
j_gene: TRBJ2-2
d_gene: -
len: 17
CDR3aa: CAWSVPLLRSLTGELFF
CDR3nt: TGTGCCTGGAGTGTACCCCTTCTTAGGTCATTAACCGGGGAGCTGTTTTTT

abundance: few
v_gene: TRBV13
j_gene: TRBJ2-3
d_gene: TRBD2
len: 16
CDR3aa: CASSFDPGLAQDTQYF
CDR3nt: TGTGCCAGCAGCTTCGACCCGGGACTAGCCCAAGATACGCAGTATTTT

abundance: few
v_gene: TRBV3-1
j_gene: TRBJ2-5
d_gene: TRBD2
len: 14
CDR3aa: CASSPSGSKETQYF
CDR3nt: TGTGCCAGCAGCCCTAGCGGGAGTAAAGAGACCCAGTACTTC

abundance: -
v_gene: TRBV27
j_gene: TRBJ1-2
d_gene: -
len: 16
CDR3aa: CASSHSPQGTDYGYTF
CDR3nt: TGTGCCAGCAGTCATTCACCCCAGGGGACGGACTATGGCTACACCTTC

abundance: -
v_gene: TRBV20-1
j_gene: TRBJ2-1
d_gene: TRBD2
len: 16
CDR3aa: CSARVGSTSGPNEQFF
CDR3nt: TGCAGTGCTAGAGTCGGGTCGACTAGCGGACCGAATGAGCAGTTCTTC

abundance: many
v_gene: TRBV2
j_gene: TRBJ1-1
d_gene: -
len: 13
CDR3aa: CASSLKGLSEAFF
CDR3nt: TGTGCCAGCAGTCTAAAGGGGTTAAGTGAAGCTTTCTTT

abundance: few
v_gene: TRBV18
j_gene: TRBJ2-2
d_gene: -
len: 14
CDR3aa: CASSPPTNTGELFF
CDR3nt: TGTGCCAGCAGCCCACCCACGAACACCGGGGAGCTGTTTTTT

abundance: few
v_gene: TRBV5-1
j_gene: TRBJ2-1
d_gene: TRBD2
len: 17
CDR3aa: CASSLGPSGLSYNEQFF
CDR3nt: TGTGCCAGCAGCTTGGGACCTAGCGGGCTCTCCTACAATGAGCAGTTCTTC

abundance: -
v_gene: TRBV29-1
j_gene: TRBJ2-3
d_gene: TRBD2
len: 14
CDR3aa: CSVTTSRSTDTQYF
CDR3nt: TGCAGCGTAACGACTAGCCGTAGCACAGATACGCAGTATTTT

abundance: few
v_gene: TRBV6-2/TRBV6-3
j_gene: TRBJ1-1
d_gene: -
len: 15
CDR3aa: CASSYSKGGGTEAFF
CDR3nt: TGTGCCAGCAGTTACTCGAAGGGGGGGGGCACTGAAGCTTTCTTT

abundance: -
v_gene: TRBV29-1
j_gene: TRBJ2-1
d_gene: -
len: 13
CDR3aa: CSSEWDPHEEQFF
CDR3nt: TGCAGCTCCGAGTGGGACCCCCATGAGGAGCAGTTCTTC

abundance: many
v_gene: TRBV28
j_gene: TRBJ2-7
d_gene: -
len: 15
CDR3aa: CASRLPGRDPYEQYF
CDR3nt: TGTGCCAGCAGACTTCCCGGGCGGGACCCCTACGAGCAGTACTTC

abundance: -
v_gene: TRBV6-2/TRBV6-3
j_gene: TRBJ1-5
d_gene: -
len: 12
CDR3aa: CASSYEGQPQHF
CDR3nt: TGTGCCAGCAGTTACGAGGGGCAGCCCCAGCATTTT

abundance: few
v_gene: TRBV19
j_gene: TRBJ1-1
d_gene: -
len: 14
CDR3aa: CASRPGGGLTEAFF
CDR3nt: TGTGCCAGTAGGCCCGGCGGGGGGCTCACTGAAGCTTTCTTT

abundance: -
v_gene: TRBV6-2/TRBV6-3
j_gene: TRBJ2-1
d_gene: -
len: 16
CDR3aa: CASTPWGLKGYNEQFF
CDR3nt: TGTGCCAGCACCCCCTGGGGGCTGAAGGGATACAATGAGCAGTTCTTC

abundance: few
v_gene: TRBV19
j_gene: TRBJ1-2
d_gene: -
len: 15
CDR3aa: CASSAREEGSYGYTF
CDR3nt: TGTGCCAGTAGTGCCAGAGAGGAGGGGAGCTATGGCTACACCTTC

abundance: -
v_gene: TRBV6-5
j_gene: TRBJ2-3
d_gene: -
len: 12
CDR3aa: CASSYLGDTQYF
CDR3nt: TGTGCCAGCAGTTACCTGGGAGATACGCAGTATTTT

abundance: few
v_gene: TRBV19
j_gene: TRBJ2-4
d_gene: -
len: 18
CDR3aa: CASRTLGFSPTGENIQYF
CDR3nt: TGTGCCAGTAGAACCCTCGGTTTCAGCCCAACGGGGGAGAACATTCAGTACTTC

abundance: -
v_gene: TRBV12-3/TRBV12-4
j_gene: TRBJ1-2
d_gene: TRBD1
len: 18
CDR3aa: CASSLSRDRGSPNRGYTF
CDR3nt: TGTGCCAGCAGTTTATCCCGGGACAGGGGGAGCCCAAATCGCGGCTACACCTTC